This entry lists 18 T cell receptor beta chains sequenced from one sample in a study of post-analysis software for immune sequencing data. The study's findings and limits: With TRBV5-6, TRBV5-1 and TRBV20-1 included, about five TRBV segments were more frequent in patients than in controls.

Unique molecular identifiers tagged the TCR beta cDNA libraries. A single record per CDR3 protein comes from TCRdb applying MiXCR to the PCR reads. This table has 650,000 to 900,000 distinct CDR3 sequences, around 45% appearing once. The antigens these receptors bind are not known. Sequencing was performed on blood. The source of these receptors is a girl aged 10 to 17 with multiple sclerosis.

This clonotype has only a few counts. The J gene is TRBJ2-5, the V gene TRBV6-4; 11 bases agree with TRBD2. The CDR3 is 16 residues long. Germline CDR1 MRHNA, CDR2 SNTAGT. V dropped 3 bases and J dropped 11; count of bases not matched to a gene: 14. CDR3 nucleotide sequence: TGTGCCAGCAGTGAGGGACTAGCGGTACCCTACAATGAGCAGTACTTC. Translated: CASSEGLAVPYNEQYF.

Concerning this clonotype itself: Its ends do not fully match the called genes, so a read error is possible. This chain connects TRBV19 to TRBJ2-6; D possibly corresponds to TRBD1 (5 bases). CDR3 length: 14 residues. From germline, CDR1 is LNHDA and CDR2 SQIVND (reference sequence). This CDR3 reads CASSKGSGANVRTF. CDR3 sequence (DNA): TGTGCCAGTAGTAAAGGGTCTGGGGCCAACGTCCGGACTTTC.

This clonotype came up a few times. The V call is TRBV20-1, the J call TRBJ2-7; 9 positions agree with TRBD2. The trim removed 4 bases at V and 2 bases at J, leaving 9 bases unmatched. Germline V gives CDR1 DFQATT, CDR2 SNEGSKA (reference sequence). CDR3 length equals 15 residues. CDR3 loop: CSATGGLAGTYEQYF. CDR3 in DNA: TGCAGTGCTACAGGAGGGCTAGCGGGAACCTACGAGCAGTACTTC.

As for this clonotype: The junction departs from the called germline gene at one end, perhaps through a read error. The CDR3 DNA is TGTGCCACCAGTGTCGGGACTCCTTACAATGAGCAGTGCTTC. This sequence encodes CATSVGTPYNEQCF. The gene calls are TRBV24-1 and TRBJ2-1, with D perhaps matching TRBD2 (6 bases). This CDR3 comprises 14 residues. Germline V lookup: CDR1 KGHDR, CDR2 SFDVKD.

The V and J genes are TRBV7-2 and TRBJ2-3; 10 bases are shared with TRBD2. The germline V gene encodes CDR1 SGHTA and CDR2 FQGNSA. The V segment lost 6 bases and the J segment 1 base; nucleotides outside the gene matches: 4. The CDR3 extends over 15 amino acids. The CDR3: CASRIAGGRTDTQYF. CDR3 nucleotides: TGTGCCAGCAGAATAGCGGGGGGTCGCACAGATACGCAGTATTTT.

The CDR3: CASSSRGTETQYF. CDR3 DNA: TGTGCCAGCAGTTCCAGGGGTACAGAGACCCAGTACTTC. The gene calls are TRBV27 and TRBJ2-7; weak D call: TRBD1 (6 bases). The J call is doubtful: the DNA matches TRBJ2-5 better. The CDR3 has 13 amino acids. Germline-derived CDR1 and CDR2 are MNHEY and SMNVEV (reference sequence).

In DNA, the CDR3 is TGTGCCAGCAGTTACGAGGGAGCTAATGGCTACACCTTC. It encodes CASSYEGANGYTF. This chain uses TRBV6-5 with TRBJ1-2, with D unclear. Between the trimmed V and J ends, which lost 2 bases and 6 bases, there was a span of 10 bases. CDR1 and CDR2 from the germline V gene are MNHEY and SVGAGI. The CDR3 contains 13 residues.

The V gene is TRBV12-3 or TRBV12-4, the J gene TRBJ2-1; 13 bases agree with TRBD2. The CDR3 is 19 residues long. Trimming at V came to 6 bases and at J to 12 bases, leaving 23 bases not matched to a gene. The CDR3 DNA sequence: TGTGCCAGCAGACCCCGGGACAGGGGACTAGCGGGACCTTATGTGGGGCAGTTCTTC. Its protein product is CASRPRDRGLAGPYVGQFF.

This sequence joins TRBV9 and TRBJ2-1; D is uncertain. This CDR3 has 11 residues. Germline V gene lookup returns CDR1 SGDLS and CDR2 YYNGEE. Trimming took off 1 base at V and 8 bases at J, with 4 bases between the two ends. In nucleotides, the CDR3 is TGTGCCAGCAGCGTATTGGATGAGCAGTTCTTC. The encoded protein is CASSVLDEQFF.

The CDR3 sequence is CASSPVGANYEQYF. Written as DNA, the CDR3 is TGTGCCAGCAGCCCCGTGGGGGCTAACTACGAGCAGTACTTC. The chain links TRBV7-2 to TRBJ2-7; TRBD1 might be the D (6 bases). V lost 5 bases to trimming and J lost 3 bases, with 14 bases between them. The germline gives CDR1 SGHTA, CDR2 FQGNSA. The CDR3 contains 14 residues.

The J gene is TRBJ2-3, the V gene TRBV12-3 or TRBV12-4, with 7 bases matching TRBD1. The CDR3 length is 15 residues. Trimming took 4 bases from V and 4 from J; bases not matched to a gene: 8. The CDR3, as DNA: TGTGCCAGCAGTTCGCGACAGGGCGTTTCAGATACGCAGTATTTT. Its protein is CASSSRQGVSDTQYF.

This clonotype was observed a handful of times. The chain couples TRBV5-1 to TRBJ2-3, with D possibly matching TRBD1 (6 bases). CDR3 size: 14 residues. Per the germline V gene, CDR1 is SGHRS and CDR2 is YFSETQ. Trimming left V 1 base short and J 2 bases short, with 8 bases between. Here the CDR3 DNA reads TGCGCCAGCAGCTTGAGGGACACCACAGATACGCAGTATTTT. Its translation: CASSLRDTTDTQYF.

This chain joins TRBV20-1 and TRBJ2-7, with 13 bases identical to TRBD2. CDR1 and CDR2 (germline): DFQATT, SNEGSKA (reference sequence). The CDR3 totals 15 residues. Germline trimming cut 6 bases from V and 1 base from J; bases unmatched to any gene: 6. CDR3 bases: TGCAGTGCGTGGACTAGCGGGAGCTTATCCTACGAGCAGTACTTC. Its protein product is CSAWTSGSLSYEQYF.

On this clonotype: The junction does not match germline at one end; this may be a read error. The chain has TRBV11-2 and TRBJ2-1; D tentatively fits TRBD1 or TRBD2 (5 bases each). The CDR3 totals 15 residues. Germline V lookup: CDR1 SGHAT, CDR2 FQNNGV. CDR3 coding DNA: TGTGCCAGCAGCCTCAATACCGGGACCTCTGACGGGCAGGTCTTC. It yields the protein CASSLNTGTSDGQVF. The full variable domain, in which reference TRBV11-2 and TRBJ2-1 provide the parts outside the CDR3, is EAGVAQSPRYKIIEKRQSVAFWCNPISGHATLYWYQQILGQGPKLLIQFQNNGVVDDSQLPKDRFSAERLKGVDSTLKIQPAKLEDSAVYLCASSLNTGTSDGQVFGPGTRLTVL.

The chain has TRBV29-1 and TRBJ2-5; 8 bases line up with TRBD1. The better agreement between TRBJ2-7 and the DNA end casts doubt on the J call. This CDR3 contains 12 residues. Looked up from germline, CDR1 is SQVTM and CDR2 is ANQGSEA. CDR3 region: CSVGRTGSEQYF. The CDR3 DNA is TGCAGCGTGGGGAGGACAGGGAGCGAGCAGTACTTC.

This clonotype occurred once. CDR3 region: CASSLLLAGGETQYF. Written as DNA, the CDR3 is TGTGCCAGCAGCTTGTTACTAGCGGGAGGAGAGACCCAGTACTTC. The J gene is TRBJ2-4, the V gene TRBV5-6, with 12 bases aligning to TRBD2. The end of the DNA is better explained by TRBJ2-5, so the J call may be wrong. This CDR3 has 15 amino acids. CDR1 SGHDT and CDR2 YYEEEE come from the germline V gene.

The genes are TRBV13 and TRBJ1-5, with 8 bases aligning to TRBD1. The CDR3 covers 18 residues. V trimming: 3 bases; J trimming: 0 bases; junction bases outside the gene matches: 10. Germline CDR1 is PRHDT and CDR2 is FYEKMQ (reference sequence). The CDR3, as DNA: TGTGCCAGCAGCTTTTCGAAGGGACAGGCCTATAGCAATCAGCCCCAGCATTTT. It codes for CASSFSKGQAYSNQPQHF.

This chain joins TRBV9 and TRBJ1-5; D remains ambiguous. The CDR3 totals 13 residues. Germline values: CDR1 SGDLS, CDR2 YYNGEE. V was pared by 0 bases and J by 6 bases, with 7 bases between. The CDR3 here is CASSVAGSQPQHF. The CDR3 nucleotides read TGTGCCAGCAGCGTAGCGGGTTCTCAGCCCCAGCATTTT.